This TCR beta chain was profiled in a study of cytomegalovirus exposure and HLA in healthy donors. Regarding this clone: Its target is unknown.

The CDR3 runs to 16 residues. Germline CDR1 is LGHNA and CDR2 is YNFKEQ. Between the trimmed V and J ends, which lost 0 bases and 4 bases, there was a span of 12 bases. Findings and caveats of the study: In vitro confirmation showed three CMV-associated chains to be CMV antigen specific.

Sequenced by immunoSEQ multiplex PCR; TCRdb stores in-frame clones only, minus some. The table includes approximately 300,000 clones, about 85% detected once. The TCR originated in a woman in her thirties in good health and CMV-seropositive. The rearrangement joins TRBV4-2 to TRBJ2-2; TRBD2 is a possible D gene (6 bases). Sequencing was done on a sample of PBMCs. CDR3: CASSQEGQGGTGELFF. Here the CDR3 DNA reads TGTGCCAGCAGCCAAGAAGGGCAGGGAGGCACCGGGGAGCTGTTTTTT.